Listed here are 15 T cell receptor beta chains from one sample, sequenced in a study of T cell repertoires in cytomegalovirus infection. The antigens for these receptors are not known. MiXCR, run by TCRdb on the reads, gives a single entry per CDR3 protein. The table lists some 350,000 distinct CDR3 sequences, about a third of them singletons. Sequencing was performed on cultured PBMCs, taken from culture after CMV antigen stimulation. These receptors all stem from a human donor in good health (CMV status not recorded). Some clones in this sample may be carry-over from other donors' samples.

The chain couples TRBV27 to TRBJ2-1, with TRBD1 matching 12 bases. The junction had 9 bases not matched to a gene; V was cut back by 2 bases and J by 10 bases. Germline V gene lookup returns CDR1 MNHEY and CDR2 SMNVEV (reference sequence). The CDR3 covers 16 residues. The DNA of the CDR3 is TGTGCCAGCAGTTTACACCGGGACAGGGGGCCTGGGGAGCAGTTCTTC. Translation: CASSLHRDRGPGEQFF.

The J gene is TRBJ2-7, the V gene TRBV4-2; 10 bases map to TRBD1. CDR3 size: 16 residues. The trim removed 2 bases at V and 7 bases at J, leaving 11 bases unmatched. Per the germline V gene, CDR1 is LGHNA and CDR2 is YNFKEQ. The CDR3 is CASSQPQGQGSGEQYF. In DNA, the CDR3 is TGTGCCAGCAGCCAACCCCAGGGACAGGGGTCGGGAGAGCAGTACTTC.

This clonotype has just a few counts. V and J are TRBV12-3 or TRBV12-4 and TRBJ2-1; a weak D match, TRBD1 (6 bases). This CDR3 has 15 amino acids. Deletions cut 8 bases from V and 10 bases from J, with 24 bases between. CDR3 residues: CASRPGQSFTGEQFF. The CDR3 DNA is TGTGCCAGCCGGCCCGGACAGAGTTTTACAGGGGAGCAGTTCTTC.

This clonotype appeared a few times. Here the CDR3 reads CASSLGQGGYEQYV. DNA for the CDR3: TGTGCCAGCAGCCTAGGTCAGGGAGGCTACGAGCAGTACGTC. The chain is built from TRBV7-2 and TRBJ2-7; the D gene is possibly TRBD2 (6 bases). CDR1 SGHTA and CDR2 FQGNSA come from the germline V gene. Trimming stripped 5 bases from V and 3 bases from J, with 14 bases between. The CDR3 loop spans 14 amino acids.

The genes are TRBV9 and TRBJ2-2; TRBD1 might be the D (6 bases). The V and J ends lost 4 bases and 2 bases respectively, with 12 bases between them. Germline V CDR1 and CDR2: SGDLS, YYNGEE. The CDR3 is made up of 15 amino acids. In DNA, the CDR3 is TGTGCCAGCAGCTTCGTGGGGGCTAACACCGGGGAGCTGTTTTTT. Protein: CASSFVGANTGELFF.

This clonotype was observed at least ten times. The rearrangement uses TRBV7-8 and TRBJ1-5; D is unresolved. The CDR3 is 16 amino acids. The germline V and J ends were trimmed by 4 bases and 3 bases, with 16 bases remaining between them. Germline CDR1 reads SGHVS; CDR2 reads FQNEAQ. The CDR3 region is CASSSRRVPTNQPQHF. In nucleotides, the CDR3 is TGTGCCAGCAGCTCCCGCCGGGTTCCGACCAATCAGCCCCAGCATTTT.

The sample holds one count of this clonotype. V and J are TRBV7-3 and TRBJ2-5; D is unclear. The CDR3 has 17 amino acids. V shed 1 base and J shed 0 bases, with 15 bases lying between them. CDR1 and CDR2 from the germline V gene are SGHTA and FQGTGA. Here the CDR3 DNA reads TGTGCCAGCAGCTTAAAGGGTAGCTCCTTGTACCAAGAGACCCAGTACTTC. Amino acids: CASSLKGSSLYQETQYF.

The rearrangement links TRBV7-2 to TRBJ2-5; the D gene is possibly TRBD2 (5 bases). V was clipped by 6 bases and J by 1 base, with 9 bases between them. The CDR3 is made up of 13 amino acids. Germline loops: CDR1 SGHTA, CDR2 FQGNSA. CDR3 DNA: TGTGCCAGCAGAAGCGGACCCCAAGAGACCCAGTACTTC. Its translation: CASRSGPQETQYF.

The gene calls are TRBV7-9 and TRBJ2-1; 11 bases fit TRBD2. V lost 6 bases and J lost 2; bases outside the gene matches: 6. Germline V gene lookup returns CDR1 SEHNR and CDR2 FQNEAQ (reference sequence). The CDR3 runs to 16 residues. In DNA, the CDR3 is TGTGCCAGCAGGGCCGGGACTAGCGGAACCTACAATGAGCAGTTCTTC. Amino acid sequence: CASRAGTSGTYNEQFF. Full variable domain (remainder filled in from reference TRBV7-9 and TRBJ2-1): DTGVSQNPRHKITKRGQNVTFRCDPISEHNRLYWYRQTLGQGPEFLTYFQNEAQLEKSRLLSDRFSAERPKGSFSTLEIQRTEQGDSAMYLCASRAGTSGTYNEQFFGPGTRLTVL.

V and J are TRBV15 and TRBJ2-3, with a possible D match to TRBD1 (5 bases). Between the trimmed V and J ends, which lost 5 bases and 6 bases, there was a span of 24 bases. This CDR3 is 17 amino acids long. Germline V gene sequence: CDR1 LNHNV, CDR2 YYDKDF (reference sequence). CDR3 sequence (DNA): TGTGCCACCAGCGGAACGGACACGGATCTCCCGGATGATACGCAGTATTTT. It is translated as CATSGTDTDLPDDTQYF.

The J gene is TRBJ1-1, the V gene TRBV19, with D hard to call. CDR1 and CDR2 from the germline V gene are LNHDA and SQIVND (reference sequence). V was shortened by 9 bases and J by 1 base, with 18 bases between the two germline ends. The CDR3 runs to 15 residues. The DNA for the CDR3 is TGTGCCAGCACCACCCCACCGTTTGGGAACACTGAAGCTTTCTTT. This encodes CASTTPPFGNTEAFF.

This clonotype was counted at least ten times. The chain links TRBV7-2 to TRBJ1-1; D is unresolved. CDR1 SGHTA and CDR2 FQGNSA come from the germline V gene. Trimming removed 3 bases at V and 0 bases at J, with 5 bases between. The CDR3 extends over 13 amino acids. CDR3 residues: CASSLGMNTEAFF. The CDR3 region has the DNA TGTGCCAGCAGCTTGGGCATGAACACTGAAGCTTTCTTT.

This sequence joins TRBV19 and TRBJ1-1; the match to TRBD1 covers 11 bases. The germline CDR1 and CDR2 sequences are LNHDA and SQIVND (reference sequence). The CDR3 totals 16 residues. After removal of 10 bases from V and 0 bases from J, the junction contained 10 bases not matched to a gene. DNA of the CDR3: TGTGCCACCCCAGGGACAGGGGGGACCATGAACACTGAAGCTTTCTTT. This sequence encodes CATPGTGGTMNTEAFF.

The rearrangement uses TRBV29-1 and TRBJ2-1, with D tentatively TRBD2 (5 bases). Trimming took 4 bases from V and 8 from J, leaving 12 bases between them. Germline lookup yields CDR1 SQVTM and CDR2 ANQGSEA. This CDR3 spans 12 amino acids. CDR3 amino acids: CSVVSRRYEQFF. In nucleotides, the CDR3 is TGCAGCGTTGTTTCTAGGAGGTATGAGCAGTTCTTC.

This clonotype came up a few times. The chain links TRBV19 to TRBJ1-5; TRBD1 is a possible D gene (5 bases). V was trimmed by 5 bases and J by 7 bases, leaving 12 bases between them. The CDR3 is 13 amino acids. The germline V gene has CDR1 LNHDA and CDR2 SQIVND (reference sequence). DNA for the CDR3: TGTGCCAGTAGTGGGTCAGGGCAACAGCCCCAGCATTTT. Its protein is CASSGSGQQPQHF. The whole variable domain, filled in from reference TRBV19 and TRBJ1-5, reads DGGITQSPKYLFRKEGQNVTLSCEQNLNHDAMYWYRQDPGQGLRLIYYSQIVNDFQKGDIAEGYSVSREKKESFPLTVTSAQKNPTAFYLCASSGSGQQPQHFGDGTRLSIL.